These T cell receptor beta chains were read from a single sample in a study of blood T cell repertoires in COVID-19. Assay: immunoSEQ multiplex PCR; the TCRdb copy retains only in-frame clones and omits some. The sample holds roughly 200,000 clones, 75% to 90% seen once. The sequenced sample was PBMCs or T cells enriched from blood (not recorded which). These receptors were obtained from a woman in her twenties or thirties who had been exposed to COVID-19. Both conserved end residues are part of each CDR3. A D gene is named only where the DNA matches it firmly. Clone size is shown for a subset of rows, as once, few, many or a class of expanded clone.

clone size | D gene | J gene | V gene | CDR3 protein | CDR3 DNA
. | TRBD1 | TRBJ1-1 | TRBV7-8 | CASSLALRQGATAFF | TGTGCCAGCAGCTTAGCGCTTCGTCAGGGGGCTACGGCTTTCTTT
. | . | TRBJ1-3 | TRBV3-1/TRBV3-2 | CASSQVRAGLGNTIYF | TGTGCCAGCAGCCAAGTTCGGGCAGGGTTAGGAAACACCATATATTTT
. | TRBD2 | TRBJ2-7 | TRBV5-6 | CASSGGSSYEQYF | TGTGCCAGCAGCGGCGGGAGCTCCTACGAGCAGTACTTC
. | . | TRBJ1-2 | TRBV6-2/TRBV6-3 | CASSYSRAWYTF | TGTGCCAGCAGTTACTCGAGGGCCTGGTACACCTTC
. | TRBD2 | TRBJ2-2 | TRBV15 | CATSAGLAGATGELFF | TGTGCCACCAGCGCCGGACTAGCGGGGGCCACCGGGGAGCTGTTTTTT
. | TRBD1 | TRBJ2-7 | TRBV19 | CASTVGTGVYEQYF | TGTGCCAGTACGGTGGGGACAGGAGTATACGAGCAGTACTTC
once | TRBD2 | TRBJ2-1 | TRBV3-1/TRBV3-2 | CASSQTSGGYNEQFF | TGTGCCAGCAGCCAAACTAGCGGGGGATACAATGAGCAGTTCTTC
. | . | TRBJ2-3 | TRBV6-5 | CASSLGLTDTQYF | TGTGCCAGCAGTTTGGGACTCACAGATACGCAGTATTTT
. | . | TRBJ1-5 | TRBV29-1 | CSVGVTPNSNQPQHF | TGCAGCGTTGGGGTGACACCTAATAGCAATCAGCCCCAGCATTTT
. | TRBD1 | TRBJ1-4 | TRBV5-1 | CASSPSRDRVRPNEKLFF | TGCGCCAGCAGCCCCTCCCGGGACAGGGTTCGCCCTAATGAAAAACTGTTTTTT
. | TRBD1 | TRBJ1-1 | TRBV5-1 | CASSLMQGQGNTEAFF | TGCGCCAGCAGCTTGATGCAAGGACAGGGGAACACTGAAGCTTTCTTT
. | . | TRBJ1-5 | TRBV9 | CASSAGTPGQPQHF | TGTGCCAGCAGCGCCGGGACACCCGGTCAGCCCCAGCATTTT
. | . | TRBJ2-2 | TRBV12-1 | CASSFIWQVTGELFF | TGTGCCAGCAGCTTCATATGGCAAGTTACCGGGGAGCTGTTTTTT
once | TRBD2 | TRBJ2-7 | TRBV5-5 | CASSNPLGAGVREGEQYF | TGTGCCAGCAGCAACCCCCTGGGTGCCGGGGTTAGGGAGGGGGAGCAGTACTTC
. | TRBD2 | TRBJ2-3 | TRBV3-1/TRBV3-2 | CASSPTSGGATDTQYF | TGTGCCAGCAGCCCGACTAGCGGGGGGGCCACAGATACGCAGTATTTT
. | . | TRBJ1-6 | TRBV23-1 | CASSQSAGNDSPLHF | TGCGCCAGCAGTCAATCGGCAGGAAACGATTCACCCCTCCACTTT
. | TRBD1 | TRBJ2-1 | TRBV3-1/TRBV3-2 | CASSRPTGVTVNEQFF | TGTGCCAGCAGCCGGCCCACAGGGGTGACTGTCAATGAGCAGTTCTTC
. | TRBD2 | TRBJ2-3 | TRBV2 | CASSDSGGSTDTQYF | TGTGCCAGCAGTGATTCGGGGGGGAGCACAGATACGCAGTATTTT
. | . | TRBJ1-5 | TRBV18 | CASSISGRNQPQHF | TGTGCCAGCTCAATTTCAGGTCGCAATCAGCCCCAGCATTTT
. | . | TRBJ1-2 | TRBV25-1 | CASSEGGPTYGYTF | TGTGCCAGCAGTGAGGGCGGGCCAACCTATGGCTACACCTTC
few | . | TRBJ1-4 | TRBV30 | CAWSHPPRGTPGNEKLFF | TGTGCCTGGAGCCATCCCCCCAGGGGCACACCTGGTAATGAAAAACTGTTTTTT
. | . | TRBJ2-5 | TRBV18 | CASSPNLGLNQETQYF | TGTGCCAGCTCACCAAATTTGGGACTCAACCAAGAGACCCAGTACTTC
few | . | TRBJ1-2 | TRBV9 | CASNRGGLDYGYTF | TGTGCCAGCAATAGGGGGGGACTCGACTATGGCTACACCTTC
. | TRBD2 | TRBJ2-1 | TRBV9 | CASSGAPSGGYNEQFF | TGTGCCAGCAGCGGGGCCCCTAGCGGGGGGTACAATGAGCAGTTCTTC
. | . | TRBJ1-6 | TRBV9 | CASSVGWEGSSPLHF | TGTGCCAGCAGCGTAGGGTGGGAGGGAAGTTCACCCCTCCACTTT
. | TRBD2 | TRBJ2-7 | TRBV7-6 | CASSRTSGGVNEQYF | TGTGCCAGCAGCCGGACTAGCGGGGGGGTGAATGAGCAGTACTTC
. | TRBD1 | TRBJ1-2 | TRBV27 | CASSPRQGAVYGYTF | TGTGCCAGCAGTCCTAGACAGGGGGCGGTCTATGGCTACACCTTC
. | TRBD1 | TRBJ2-7 | TRBV9 | CASSPRQGVREQYF | TGTGCCAGCAGCCCTAGACAGGGAGTGCGCGAGCAGTACTTC
. | TRBD2 | TRBJ2-1 | TRBV24-1 | CATSASSGTSGGNEQFF | TGTGCCACCAGTGCATCCTCCGGGACTAGCGGGGGGAATGAGCAGTTCTTC
. | . | TRBJ1-6 | TRBV29-1 | CSVTTAYNSPLHF | TGCAGCGTTACCACTGCCTACAATTCACCCCTCCACTTT
. | . | TRBJ2-1 | TRBV5-1 | CASSAQQGAHEQFF | TGCGCCAGCAGCGCGCAACAGGGAGCCCATGAGCAGTTCTTC
. | TRBD1 | TRBJ1-4 | TRBV7-9 | CASSPGQGPNEKLFF | TGTGCCAGCAGCCCAGGACAGGGCCCTAATGAAAAACTGTTTTTT
. | . | TRBJ1-6 | TRBV5-1 | CASSLGQNNSPLHF | TGCGCCAGCAGCCTTGGACAGAATAATTCACCCCTCCACTTT